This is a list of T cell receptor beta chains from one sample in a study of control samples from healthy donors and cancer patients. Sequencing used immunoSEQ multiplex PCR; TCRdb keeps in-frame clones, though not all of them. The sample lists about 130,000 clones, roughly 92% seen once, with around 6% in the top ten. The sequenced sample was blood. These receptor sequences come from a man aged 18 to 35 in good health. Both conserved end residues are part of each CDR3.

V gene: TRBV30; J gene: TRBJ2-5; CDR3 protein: CAWRGTSRETQYF
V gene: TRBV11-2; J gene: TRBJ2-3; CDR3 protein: CASSLGTDTQYF
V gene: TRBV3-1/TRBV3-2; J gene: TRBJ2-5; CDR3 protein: CASSPKRGGYQETQYF
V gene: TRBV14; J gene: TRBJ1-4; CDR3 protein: CASSPTGFEKLFF
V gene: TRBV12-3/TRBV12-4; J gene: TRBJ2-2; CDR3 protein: CASSFFTGELFF
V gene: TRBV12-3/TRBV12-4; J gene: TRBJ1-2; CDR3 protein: CASSSLPLGYTF
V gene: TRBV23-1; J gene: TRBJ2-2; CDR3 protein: CASRIARGTGELFF
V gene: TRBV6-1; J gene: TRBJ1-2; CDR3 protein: CASSEFDGGNYGYTF
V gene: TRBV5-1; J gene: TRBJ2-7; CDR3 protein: CASSLRDDYEQYF
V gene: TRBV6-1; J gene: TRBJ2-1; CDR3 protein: CASSETGTVMNYNEQFF
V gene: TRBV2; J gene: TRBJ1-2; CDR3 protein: CASRGQPPNYGYTF
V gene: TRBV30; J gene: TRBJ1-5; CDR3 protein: CAWSPGLGREKRGGQPQHF
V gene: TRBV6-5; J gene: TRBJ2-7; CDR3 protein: CASSYSMAGGDYEQYF
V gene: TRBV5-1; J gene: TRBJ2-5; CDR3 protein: CASSVGLGQETQYF
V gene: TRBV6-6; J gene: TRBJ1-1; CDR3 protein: CASSAPDRGGTEAFF
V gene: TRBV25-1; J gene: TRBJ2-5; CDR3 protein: CASSEGRGTQETQYF
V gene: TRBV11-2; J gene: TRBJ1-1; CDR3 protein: CASSLDTNTEAFF
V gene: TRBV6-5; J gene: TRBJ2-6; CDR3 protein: CASSSSGANVLTF
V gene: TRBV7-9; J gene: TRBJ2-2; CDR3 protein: CASSPLEAGYGELFF
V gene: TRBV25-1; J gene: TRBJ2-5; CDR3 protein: CASSMDRVQETQYF
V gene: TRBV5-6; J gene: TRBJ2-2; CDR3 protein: CASSLSTGELFF
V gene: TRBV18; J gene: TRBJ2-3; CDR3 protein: CASSPGRRTDTQYF
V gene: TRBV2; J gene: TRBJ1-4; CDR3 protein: CASRESKEKLFF
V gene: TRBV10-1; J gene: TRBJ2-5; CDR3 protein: CASRTTPYQETQYF
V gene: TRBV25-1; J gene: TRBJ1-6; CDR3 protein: CASSDGRSSYNSPLHF
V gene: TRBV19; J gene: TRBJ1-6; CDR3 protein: CARPDRGRKSENSPLHF
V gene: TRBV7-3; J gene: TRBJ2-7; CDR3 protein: CASSLGAGLCSYEQYF
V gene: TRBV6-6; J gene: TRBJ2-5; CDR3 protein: CASSYSLETQYF
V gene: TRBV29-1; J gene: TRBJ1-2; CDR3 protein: CSVEGSLQNYGYTF
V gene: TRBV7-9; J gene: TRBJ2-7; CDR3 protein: CASSLALGGRTYEQYF
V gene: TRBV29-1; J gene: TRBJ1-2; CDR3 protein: CSVVGGTLYGYTF
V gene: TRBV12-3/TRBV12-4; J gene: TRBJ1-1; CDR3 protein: CASSLTLTEAFF
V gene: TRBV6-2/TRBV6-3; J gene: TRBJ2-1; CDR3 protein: CASSYPGVFAGGPKNEQFF
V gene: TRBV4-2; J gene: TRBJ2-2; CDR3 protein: CASSQESPGTSGFLTGELFF
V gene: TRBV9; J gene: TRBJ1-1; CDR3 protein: CASSVQPGALNTEAFF
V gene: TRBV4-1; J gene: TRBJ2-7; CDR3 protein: CASSQAATGPYEQYF
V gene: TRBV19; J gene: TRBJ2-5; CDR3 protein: CASSKQGAGTQYF
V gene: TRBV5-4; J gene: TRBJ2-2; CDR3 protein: CASRGLGTTGELFF
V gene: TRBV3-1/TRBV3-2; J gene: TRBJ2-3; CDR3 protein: CASRRGNTDTQYF
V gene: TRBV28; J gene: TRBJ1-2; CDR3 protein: CASQRRNNYGYTF
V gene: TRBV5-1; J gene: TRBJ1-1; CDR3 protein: CASSLGDGGEAFF
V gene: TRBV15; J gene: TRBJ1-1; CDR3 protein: CATSRVPGSEAFF
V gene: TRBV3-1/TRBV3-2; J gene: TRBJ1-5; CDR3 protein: CASSQGPGGGQPQHF
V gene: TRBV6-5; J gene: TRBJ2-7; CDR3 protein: CASSLAGLREQYF
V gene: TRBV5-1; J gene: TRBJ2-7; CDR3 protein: CASSLGGQGSSYEQYF
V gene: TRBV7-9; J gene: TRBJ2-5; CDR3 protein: CASSLVVGSGQETQYF
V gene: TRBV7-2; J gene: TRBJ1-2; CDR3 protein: CASSPRTGRRDYGYTF
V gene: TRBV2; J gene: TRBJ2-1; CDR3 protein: CASSGRGGLSSYNEQFF
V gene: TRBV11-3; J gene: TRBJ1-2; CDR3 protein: CASSPRTGNGYGYTF
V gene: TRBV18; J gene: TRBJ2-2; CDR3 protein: CASSPRRANTGELFF
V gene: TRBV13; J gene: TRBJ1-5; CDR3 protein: CASSASSGPQHF
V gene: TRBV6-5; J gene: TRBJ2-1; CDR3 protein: CASRITGAGYNEQFF
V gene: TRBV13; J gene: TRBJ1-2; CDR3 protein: CATLKNREVGYGYTF
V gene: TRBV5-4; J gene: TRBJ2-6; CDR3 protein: CASSFYSGANVLTF
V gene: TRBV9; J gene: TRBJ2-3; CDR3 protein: CASSVAGSTDTQYF
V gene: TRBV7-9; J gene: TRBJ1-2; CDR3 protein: CASSPIEVRRGDYGYTF
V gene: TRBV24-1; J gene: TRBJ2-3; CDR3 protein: CATSDPGLAGTDTQYF
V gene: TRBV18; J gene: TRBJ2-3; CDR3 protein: CASSHRTQGGYTQYF
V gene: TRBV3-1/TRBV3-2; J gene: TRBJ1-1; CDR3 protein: CASSQVVNTEAFF
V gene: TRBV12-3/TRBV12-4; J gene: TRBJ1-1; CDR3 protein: CASTREISAEAFF